The sequence of this TCR beta chain was determined in a study of CD8 T cells in ankylosing spondylitis. Study results and limitations: The authors reported significant enrichment of disease-linked clones in matched ankylosing spondylitis synovial fluid. Blood of patients with ankylosing spondylitis appeared to be characterized by a TCR beta motif of eight highly homologous variants. Disease-associated clones were CD8+ and fairly uncommon in peripheral blood. Both synovial fluid and blood in reactive arthritis had previously been reported to carry some motif variants.

This clonotype appeared many times. Its matching antigen is unknown. Construction of TCR beta libraries was performed using quantitative 5'-RACE with molecular barcodes. TCRdb recomputed calls from the 5' RACE reads with MiXCR, one row per CDR3 protein. The data hold about 440,000 distinct CDR3 sequences, with roughly 15% observed a single time. The specimen sequenced was blood, either unsorted or a sorted T cell fraction (not recorded which). This TCR was recovered from a male donor with ankylosing spondylitis.

The DNA for the CDR3 is TGTGCCAGCAGCTTGGTAGGGGCCAACACCGGGGAGCTGTTTTTT. Translating it yields CASSLVGANTGELFF. The rearrangement joins TRBV5-5 to TRBJ2-2; maybe TRBD1 (5 bases). This CDR3 has 15 residues. Germline-derived CDR1 and CDR2 are SGHKS and YYEKEE (reference sequence). The ends were cut back, 0 bases at V and 2 bases at J, with 8 bases in the middle.